One sample yielded the 25 T cell receptor beta chains listed below, sequenced in a study of blood T cell repertoires in COVID-19 (dated by TCRdb to 2018 to 2020). Library generation was performed with the immunoSEQ multiplex PCR assay. TCRdb limited this immuneACCESS table to in-frame rearrangements with V and J called. A share of clones is missing; checked studies link under half to unresolved V genes, and the rest is unexplained. The sample profile shows 250,000 to 350,000 clones; 80% to 90% of them were found once. The biggest ten clones account for 3.5% to 4.5% of the sample. Material: PBMCs or T cells enriched from blood (not recorded which). The source of these receptors is a woman in her thirties who had recovered from COVID-19.

The gene calls are TRBV9 and TRBJ2-7, with 7 bases matching TRBD2. The V gene's germline CDR1 is SGDLS and CDR2 YYNGEE. Trimming at V came to 8 bases and at J to 7 bases, leaving 15 bases not matched to a gene. The CDR3 is 14 amino acids. The CDR3 region is CASSLGGGTEEQYF. For the CDR3, the DNA is TGTGCCAGTTCTCTTGGGGGAGGGACGGAAGAGCAGTACTTC.

V gene TRBV6-1 combines with J gene TRBJ1-5; TRBD1 might be the D (5 bases). Trimming left V 0 bases short and J 1 base short, with 16 bases between. The CDR3 consists of 18 residues. Germline CDR1 and CDR2: MNHNS and SASEGT. CDR3 sequence reads: CASSEAGLPSRSNQPQHF. The CDR3 DNA follows: TGTGCCAGCAGTGAAGCGGGGCTGCCGAGTAGGAGCAATCAGCCCCAGCATTTT.

V is TRBV5-6 and J is TRBJ1-2; 7 nucleotides match TRBD1. V shed 6 bases and J 8 bases; nucleotides not matched to a gene: 7. The CDR3 consists of 12 residues. Germline V gene lookup returns CDR1 SGHDT and CDR2 YYEEEE. In DNA, the CDR3 is TGTGCCAGCACGGGGACAGCTGCCGGCTACACCTTC. This sequence encodes CASTGTAAGYTF.

The chain has TRBV19 and TRBJ2-1; 7 positions match TRBD2. V lost 5 bases and J lost 13; bases outside the gene matches: 14. Germline assignment: CDR1 LNHDA and CDR2 SQIVND (reference sequence). The CDR3 is made up of 14 amino acids. The CDR3 loop reads CASSLGWEGRFQFF. The CDR3 bases are TGTGCCAGTAGTTTAGGGTGGGAGGGCCGGTTTCAGTTCTTC.

The chain carries TRBV12-3 or TRBV12-4 and TRBJ1-2; no firm D call. Trimming left V 1 base short and J 5 bases short, with 5 bases between. The CDR3 totals 12 residues. Here the CDR3 DNA reads TGTGCCAGCAGTTTAGTTCTGTATGGCTACACCTTC. The encoded protein is CASSLVLYGYTF.

The rearrangement links TRBV11-2 to TRBJ1-4, with a weak D call TRBD1 (6 bases). Trimming pared 3 bases from V and 11 bases from J, leaving 22 bases between. The CDR3 is made up of 16 amino acids. Germline CDR1 reads SGHAT; CDR2 reads FQNNGV. CDR3 DNA: TGTGCCAGCAGCTTGACCGGACAGCGTATTTTCGGGAAACTGTTTTTT. Its protein product is CASSLTGQRIFGKLFF.

The chain links TRBV3-1 (or the pseudogene TRBV3-2) to TRBJ1-6; possibly TRBD1 for D (6 bases). In germline, CDR1 is LGHDT, CDR2 YNNKEL (reference sequence). The CDR3 is made up of 16 amino acids. V lost 3 bases to trimming and J lost 7 bases, with 16 bases between them. In DNA form, the CDR3 reads TGTGCCAGCAGCCATAAAGGACAGCTCGGAAATTCACCCCTCCACTTT. Encoded protein: CASSHKGQLGNSPLHF.

The CDR3 loop is CASSLGQGRAYGYTF. The DNA for the CDR3 is TGTGCCAGCAGCTTGGGACAGGGAAGGGCATATGGCTACACCTTC. The chain has TRBV9 and TRBJ1-2; 9 bases match TRBD1. This CDR3 region has 15 residues. The trim removed 4 bases at V and 5 bases at J, leaving 9 bases unmatched. CDR1 is SGDLS, CDR2 YYNGEE, per germline.

The chain joins TRBV19 to TRBJ1-2, with 12 bases identical to TRBD1. The CDR3 contains 16 residues. Germline V gene data show CDR1 as LNHDA and CDR2 as SQIVND (reference sequence). The ends lost 4 bases at V and 4 bases at J; junction bases unmatched: 7. The CDR3 loop is CASSKAGTGGGYGYTF. The DNA of the CDR3 is TGTGCCAGTAGTAAGGCCGGGACAGGGGGCGGCTATGGCTACACCTTC.

In DNA, the CDR3 is TGTGCCAGCAGTGGACAGAACAGGGGAGTGAACTACGAGCAGTACTTC. It yields the protein CASSGQNRGVNYEQYF. The chain combines TRBV6-1 with TRBJ2-7, with 7 bases lining up with TRBD1. V gave up 4 bases and J gave up 3 bases; unmatched junction bases: 12. Germline values: CDR1 MNHNS, CDR2 SASEGT. CDR3 length: 16 amino acids.

This clone was observed once. V is TRBV5-1 and J is TRBJ2-1; a possible D gene is TRBD2 (6 bases). This CDR3 has 17 residues. Germline V CDR1 and CDR2: SGHRS, YFSETQ. With 0 bases removed from V and 2 bases from J, the gap between germline ends came to 15 bases. The CDR3 loop reads CASSLVSVGSPYNEQFF. The CDR3 bases are TGCGCCAGCAGCTTGGTCAGCGTCGGGAGCCCCTACAATGAGCAGTTCTTC.

The V gene is TRBV18, the J gene TRBJ2-1; D is undetermined. Looked up from germline, CDR1 is KGHSH and CDR2 is LQKENI. The CDR3 consists of 16 residues. The V gene lost 1 base and the J gene lost 0 bases, with 10 bases spanning the gap. The CDR3 spells CASSPQELSSYNEQFF. The CDR3 DNA follows: TGTGCCAGCTCACCACAAGAGTTGAGCTCCTACAATGAGCAGTTCTTC. The complete variable domain, with remaining parts taken from reference TRBV18 and TRBJ2-1, reads NAGVMQNPRHLVRRRGQEARLRCSPMKGHSHVYWYRQLPEEGLKFMVYLQKENIIDESGMPKERFSAEFPKEGPSILRIQQVVRGDSAAYFCASSPQELSSYNEQFFGPGTRLTVL.

V gene TRBV6-5 combines with J gene TRBJ1-4; tentative D call: TRBD1 (5 bases). Trimming removed 5 bases at V and 0 bases at J, with 10 bases between. Germline CDR1 is MNHEY and CDR2 is SVGAGI. CDR3 length: 15 amino acids. CDR3 sequence (DNA): TGTGCCAGCAGTACGACAGCTGCAACTAATGAAAAACTGTTTTTT. As protein: CASSTTAATNEKLFF.

V gene TRBV24-1 combines with J gene TRBJ2-1, with 8 bases aligning to TRBD2. The J segment lost 6 bases and the V segment lost 5 bases, leaving 8 bases of the junction unmatched. CDR3 length equals 15 residues. Germline values: CDR1 KGHDR, CDR2 SFDVKD. The CDR3 DNA sequence: TGTGCCACCAGTGCCCTAGCGGGCAGCCCCAATGAGCAGTTCTTC. Encoded protein: CATSALAGSPNEQFF.

The chain couples TRBV10-3 to TRBJ1-2; TRBD1 aligns across 7 bases. The CDR3 extends over 14 amino acids. Looked up from germline, CDR1 is ENHRY and CDR2 is SYGVKD. V lost 4 bases and J lost 5; bases outside the gene matches: 7. The CDR3 DNA sequence: TGTGCCATCAGTGGGGGACAGAACATTTATGGCTACACCTTC. Protein: CAISGGQNIYGYTF.

This clone was recorded once. V is TRBV7-9 and J is TRBJ2-7; TRBD1 matches at 9 bases. Germline V gene lookup returns CDR1 SEHNR and CDR2 FQNEAQ (reference sequence). Trimming cost V 2 bases and J 5 bases; bases outside gene matches: 10. This CDR3 is 16 amino acids long. The CDR3 region has the DNA TGTGCCAGCAGCTTACTCCCCCGGGACAGGGCTGACGAGCAGTACTTC. Translating gives CASSLLPRDRADEQYF.

This rearrangement joins TRBV20-1 to TRBJ1-5; D not resolved. The CDR3 extends over 11 amino acids. Trimming removed 8 bases from V and 6 bases from J, with 11 bases in between. CDR1 and CDR2 from the germline V gene are DFQATT and SNEGSKA (reference sequence). This CDR3 is CSSTRGQPQHF. CDR3 DNA: TGCAGTTCGACGAGAGGTCAGCCCCAGCATTTT.

V is TRBV9 and J is TRBJ2-1; 8 bases match TRBD2. This CDR3 has 13 residues. Germline values: CDR1 SGDLS, CDR2 YYNGEE. V was clipped by 3 bases and J by 8 bases; unmatched bases: 4. CDR3: CASSGSGADEQFF. As DNA, the CDR3 is TGTGCCAGCAGCGGTAGCGGGGCCGATGAGCAGTTCTTC. Using reference TRBV9 and TRBJ2-1 for the parts outside the CDR3, the full variable domain is DSGVTQTPKHLITATGQRVTLRCSPRSGDLSVYWYQQSLDQGLQFLIQYYNGEERAKGNILERFSAQQFPDLHSELNLSSLELGDSALYFCASSGSGADEQFFGPGTRLTVL.

The rearrangement uses TRBV18 and TRBJ2-2; possible D gene TRBD1, 6 bases. V was trimmed by 2 bases and J by 3 bases, leaving 13 bases between them. The germline CDR1 and CDR2 sequences are KGHSH and LQKENI. The CDR3 runs 16 residues. CDR3 nucleotide sequence: TGTGCCAGCTCACCAAGGAACAGGGCCGACACCGGGGAGCTGTTTTTT. Protein sequence: CASSPRNRADTGELFF.

V and J are TRBV27 and TRBJ1-1; 8 bases agree with TRBD1. Losses at the gene ends were 3 bases for V and 4 bases for J; bases not matched to a gene: 7. The V gene's germline CDR1 is MNHEY and CDR2 SMNVEV (reference sequence). The CDR3 totals 15 residues. This CDR3 is CASSFALQGATEAFF. The CDR3 DNA is TGTGCCAGCAGTTTTGCGCTTCAGGGGGCCACTGAAGCTTTCTTT.

The CDR3 spells CASSPSSGWSGELFF. The CDR3 DNA follows: TGCGCCAGCAGCCCCTCTAGCGGGTGGTCCGGGGAGCTGTTTTTT. The chain joins TRBV5-1 to TRBJ2-2; TRBD2 agrees at 8 bases. CDR1 SGHRS and CDR2 YFSETQ come from the germline V gene. V shed 4 bases and J 6 bases; nucleotides not matched to a gene: 8. CDR3 length: 15 residues.

This clone showed up just once. This chain joins TRBV30 and TRBJ1-5; D not resolved. The CDR3 consists of 17 residues. Trimming removed 0 bases at V and 2 bases at J, with 17 bases between. Germline V gene sequence: CDR1 GTSNPN, CDR2 SVGIG (reference sequence). The CDR3 DNA reads as TGTGCCTGGAGTGTACGTTCTATTATCGAAGGCAATCAGCCCCAGCATTTT. This encodes CAWSVRSIIEGNQPQHF.

The chain recombines TRBV16 with TRBJ1-5; D is uncertain. Deletions cut 2 bases from V and 1 base from J, with 6 bases between. Per germline, CDR1 KGHSY and CDR2 FQNENV. CDR3 length equals 14 residues. This CDR3 reads CASSQSTSNQPQHF. The CDR3 nucleotides read TGTGCCAGCAGCCAAAGTACAAGCAATCAGCCCCAGCATTTT.

This rearrangement joins TRBV3-1 (or the pseudogene TRBV3-2) to TRBJ1-3, with 7 bases fitting TRBD1. Per the germline V gene, CDR1 is LGHDT and CDR2 is YNNKEL (reference sequence). V was clipped by 3 bases and J by 0 bases; unmatched bases: 5. The CDR3 is 16 amino acids. The CDR3 sequence: CASSHKGAFSGNTIYF. CDR3 DNA: TGTGCCAGCAGCCATAAGGGGGCGTTCTCTGGAAACACCATATATTTT.

A few counts support this clone. V is TRBV18 and J is TRBJ1-5; TRBD1 matches 7 bases. CDR1 and CDR2 from the germline V gene are KGHSH and LQKENI. The CDR3 is made up of 14 amino acids. V shed 5 bases and J 4 bases; nucleotides not matched to a gene: 5. Here the CDR3 DNA reads TGTGCCAGCTCAGAAAACAGGGGAAATCAGCCCCAGCATTTT. Translated, it gives CASSENRGNQPQHF.